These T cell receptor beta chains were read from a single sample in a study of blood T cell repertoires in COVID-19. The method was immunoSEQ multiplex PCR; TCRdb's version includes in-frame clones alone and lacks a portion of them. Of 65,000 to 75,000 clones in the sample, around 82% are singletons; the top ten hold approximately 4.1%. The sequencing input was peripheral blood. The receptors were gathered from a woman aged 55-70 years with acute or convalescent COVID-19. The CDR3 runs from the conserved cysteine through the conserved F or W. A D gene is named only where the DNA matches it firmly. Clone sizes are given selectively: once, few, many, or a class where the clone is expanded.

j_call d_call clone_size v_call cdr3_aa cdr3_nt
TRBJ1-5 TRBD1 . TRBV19 CASKGDRDNQPQHF TGTGCCAGTAAAGGCGACAGGGACAATCAGCCCCAGCATTTT
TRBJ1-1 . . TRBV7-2 CASSPQTGTEAFF TGTGCCAGCAGCCCCCAGACGGGAACTGAAGCTTTCTTT
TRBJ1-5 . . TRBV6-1 CASSELQIAGTHNQPQHF TGTGCCAGCAGTGAACTCCAAATTGCCGGGACACACAATCAGCCCCAGCATTTT
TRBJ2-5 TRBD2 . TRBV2 CASRRGAEETQYF TGTGCCAGCAGGCGGGGGGCAGAGGAGACCCAGTACTTC
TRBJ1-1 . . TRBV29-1 CSVPTEMNTEAFF TGCAGCGTTCCAACAGAAATGAACACTGAAGCTTTCTTT
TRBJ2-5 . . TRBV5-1 CASRVTGNQETQYF TGCGCCAGCAGGGTCACAGGGAATCAAGAGACCCAGTACTTC
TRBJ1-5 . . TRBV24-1 CATSDQGGGKDQPQHF TGTGCCACCAGTGATCAAGGGGGGGGGAAGGATCAGCCCCAGCATTTT
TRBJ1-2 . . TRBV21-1 CANPPGADGYTF TGTGCCAACCCCCCCGGCGCGGATGGCTACACCTTC
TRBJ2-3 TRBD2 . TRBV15 CATSREVAGDPTDTQYF TGTGCCACCAGCAGAGAGGTAGCGGGGGATCCAACAGATACGCAGTATTTT
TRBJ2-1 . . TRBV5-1 CASSFGPGNGEQFF TGCGCCAGCAGCTTTGGACCAGGGAATGGTGAGCAGTTCTTC
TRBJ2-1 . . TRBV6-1 CASSETSYDEQFF TGTGCCAGCAGTGAAACTAGTTACGATGAGCAGTTCTTC
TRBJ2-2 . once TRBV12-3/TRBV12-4 CASRWGAGELFF TGTGCCAGCAGGTGGGGGGCCGGGGAGCTGTTTTTT
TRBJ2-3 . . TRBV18 CASSPPRRDTDTQYF TGTGCCAGCTCACCACCGAGACGGGACACAGATACGCAGTATTTT
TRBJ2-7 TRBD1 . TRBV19 CASRITDRGDSYEQYF TGTGCCAGTAGGATCACAGACAGGGGGGATTCCTACGAGCAGTACTTC
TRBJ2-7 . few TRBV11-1 CASSAARDGHYEQYF TGTGCCAGCAGCGCCGCGCGGGACGGCCACTACGAGCAGTACTTC
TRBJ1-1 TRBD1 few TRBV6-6 CASSYSTGTGTEAFF TGTGCCAGCAGTTACTCTACCGGGACAGGGACTGAAGCTTTCTTT
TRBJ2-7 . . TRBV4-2 CASSQDMRALSSYEQYF TGTGCCAGCAGCCAAGATATGAGGGCCCTGAGCTCCTACGAGCAGTACTTC
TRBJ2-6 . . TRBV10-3 CAISAAAETGANVLTF TGTGCCATCAGTGCTGCTGCGGAAACTGGGGCCAACGTCCTGACTTTC
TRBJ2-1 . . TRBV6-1 CASSEAPAGHNEQFF TGTGCCAGCAGTGAAGCCCCGGCAGGGCACAATGAGCAGTTCTTC
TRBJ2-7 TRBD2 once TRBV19 CASSVGLAGINEQYF TGTGCCAGTAGTGTCGGACTAGCGGGGATCAACGAGCAGTACTTC
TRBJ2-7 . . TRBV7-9 CASSPWRGGFEQYF TGTGCCAGCAGCCCCTGGCGGGGAGGCTTTGAGCAGTACTTC
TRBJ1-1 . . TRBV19 CASSIGQNTEAFF TGTGCCAGTAGTATCGGACAGAACACTGAAGCTTTCTTT
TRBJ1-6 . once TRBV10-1 CASTTREESSYNSPLHF TGCGCCAGCACAACTAGGGAAGAGAGCTCCTATAATTCACCCCTCCACTTT
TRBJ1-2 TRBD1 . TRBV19 CASSPARDRDYGYTF TGTGCCAGTAGCCCAGCCCGGGACAGGGATTATGGCTACACCTTC
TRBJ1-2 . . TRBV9 CASSPPGGGYGYTF TGTGCCAGCAGCCCCCCCGGGGGGGGCTATGGCTACACCTTC
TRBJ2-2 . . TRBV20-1 CSASDPGGSANTGELFF TGCAGTGCTAGTGACCCCGGCGGTTCGGCGAACACCGGGGAGCTGTTTTTT
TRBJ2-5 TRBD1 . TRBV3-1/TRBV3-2 CASSHYRGGEETQYF TGTGCCAGCAGCCATTACAGGGGTGGGGAAGAGACCCAGTACTTC
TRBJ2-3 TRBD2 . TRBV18 CASSPGTSGATDTQYF TGTGCCAGCTCTCCAGGGACTAGCGGGGCCACAGATACGCAGTATTTT
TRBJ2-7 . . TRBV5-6 CASSQAREQYF TGTGCCAGCAGCCAAGCCAGGGAGCAGTACTTC
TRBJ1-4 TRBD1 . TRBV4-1 CASSPGQSGEKLFF TGCGCCAGCAGCCCGGGACAGTCGGGAGAAAAACTGTTTTTT
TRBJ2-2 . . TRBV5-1 CASSFGGFGSTGELFF TGCGCCAGCAGCTTCGGAGGCTTTGGAAGCACCGGGGAGCTGTTTTTT
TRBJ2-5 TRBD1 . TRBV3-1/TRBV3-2 CASRPGLDRGETQYF TGTGCCAGCAGACCAGGGCTGGACAGGGGAGAGACCCAGTACTTC
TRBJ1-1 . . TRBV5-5 CASSRTNRESEAFF TGTGCCAGCAGCCGGACGAACAGGGAGTCTGAAGCTTTCTTT
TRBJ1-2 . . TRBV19 CASSNSPGLLGYTF TGTGCCAGTAGTAACTCCCCTGGACTGCTTGGCTACACCTTC
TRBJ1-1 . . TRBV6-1 CASSEIWDISYTEAFF TGTGCCAGCAGTGAAATCTGGGACATCTCGTACACTGAAGCTTTCTTT
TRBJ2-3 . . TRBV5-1 CASTQGHTQYF TGCGCCAGCACGCAGGGCCATACGCAGTATTTT
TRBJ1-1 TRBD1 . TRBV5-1 CASTAWTGAKVNTEAFF TGCGCCAGCACCGCTTGGACAGGGGCGAAGGTGAACACTGAAGCTTTCTTT
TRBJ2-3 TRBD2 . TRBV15 CATSRAKASGGPTDTQYF TGTGCCACCAGCAGAGCAAAGGCTAGCGGGGGGCCCACAGATACGCAGTATTTT
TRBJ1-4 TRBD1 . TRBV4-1 CASSRTGVGNEKLFF TGCGCCAGCAGTCGGACAGGGGTTGGAAATGAAAAACTGTTTTTT
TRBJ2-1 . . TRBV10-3 CAIRPVGLANEQFF TGTGCCATCAGGCCAGTAGGCCTAGCCAATGAGCAGTTCTTC
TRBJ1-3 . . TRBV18 CASSPRQMLSGNTIYF TGTGCCAGCTCACCACGTCAGATGCTCTCTGGAAACACCATATATTTT
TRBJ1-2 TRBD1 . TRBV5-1 CASSLAQGADYGYTF TGCGCCAGCAGCTTGGCCCAGGGGGCTGACTATGGCTACACCTTC
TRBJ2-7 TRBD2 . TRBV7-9 CASSWGGSYEQYF TGTGCCAGCAGCTGGGGGGGCTCCTACGAGCAGTACTTC
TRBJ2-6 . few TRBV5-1 CASSPEGVTGANVLTF TGCGCCAGCAGCCCCGAGGGGGTAACCGGGGCCAACGTCCTGACTTTC
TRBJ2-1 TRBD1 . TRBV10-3 CATRQGVFDEQFF TGTGCCACCCGGCAGGGGGTTTTCGATGAGCAGTTCTTC
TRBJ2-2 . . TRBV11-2 CASSLGGGLTGELFF TGTGCCAGCAGCTTAGGCGGTGGACTCACCGGGGAGCTGTTTTTT
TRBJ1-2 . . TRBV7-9 CASSSGDYVGYTF TGTGCCAGCAGCTCCGGTGATTATGTGGGCTACACCTTC
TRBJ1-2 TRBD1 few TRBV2 CASSEARTGTKTYGYTF TGTGCCAGCAGTGAAGCCAGGACAGGGACGAAGACGTATGGCTACACCTTC
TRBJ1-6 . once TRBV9 CASSGRGSNSPLHF TGTGCCAGCAGCGGTCGGGGGTCTAATTCACCCCTCCACTTT
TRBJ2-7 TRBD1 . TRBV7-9 CASSLGGQGVLSSYEQYF TGTGCCAGCAGCTTAGGGGGACAGGGGGTTTTAAGCTCCTACGAGCAGTACTTC
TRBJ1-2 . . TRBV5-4 CASRPRAGDNYGYTF TGTGCCAGCAGACCCCGGGCAGGGGATAACTATGGCTACACCTTC
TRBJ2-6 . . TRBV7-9 CASSLPSGGMIAGANVLTF TGTGCCAGCAGCTTACCATCAGGGGGGATGATTGCTGGGGCCAACGTCCTGACTTTC
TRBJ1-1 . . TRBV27 CASSSSAGMNTEAFF TGTGCCAGCAGTTCCTCAGCAGGGATGAACACTGAAGCTTTCTTT
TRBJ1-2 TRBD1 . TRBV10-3 CAISDQGDYGYTF TGTGCCATCAGTGACCAGGGGGACTATGGCTACACCTTC
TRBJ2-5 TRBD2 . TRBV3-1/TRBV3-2 CASSQGLRLAGGQETQYF TGTGCCAGCAGCCAAGGCCTCCGACTAGCGGGGGGCCAAGAGACCCAGTACTTC
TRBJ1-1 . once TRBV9 CASSVDSGGGGEAFF TGTGCCAGCAGCGTAGATTCGGGAGGGGGAGGAGAAGCTTTCTTT